This T cell receptor beta chain was recorded in a study of T cell changes during pregnancy in multiple sclerosis. Produced via immunoSEQ multiplex PCR; TCRdb's table is partial and in-frame only. This sample has about 77,000 clones, with more than 85% found just once. The receptor's source is a female donor in good health, enrolled as a control in a pregnancy study. The sample here was peripheral blood, taken after pregnancy.

Here the CDR3 reads CASSQAPYRGRGRGNTIYF. In DNA form, the CDR3 reads TGTGCCAGCAGCCAAGCACCTTACAGGGGCCGCGGACGTGGAAACACCATATATTTT. This sequence joins TRBV7-2 and TRBJ1-3, with 7 nucleotides matching TRBD1. The ends lost 5 bases at V and 3 bases at J; junction bases unmatched: 19. This CDR3 is built from 19 residues. CDR1 and CDR2 (germline): SGHTA, FQGNSA.